This T cell receptor beta chain was retrieved from a study of T cells in Graves' hyperthyroidism and ophthalmopathy. Study results and limitations: Within blood appeared most thyroid clonotypes that had expanded above 0.001.

The CDR3 is made up of 13 amino acids. V was shortened by 7 bases and J by 0 bases, with 9 bases between the two germline ends. Amplification of TCR beta CDR3 regions used RNA as the template. First-round RT-PCR of the TCR CDR3 relied on the HTBI primer set. Each CDR3 protein is one row after TCRdb ran MiXCR on the multiplex PCR reads. Among fewer than 550,000 distinct CDR3 sequences listed, approximately 24% were seen once. Each ophthalmopathy patient scored at least 3 on the Clinical Activity Score and at least 4 on NOSPECS grade, with duration under 3 months. PBMCs were sourced from approximately 9 ml fresh peripheral blood. Remarks on this clonotype: Its antigen remains unknown.

This TCR was recovered from a woman in her 30s with Graves' ophthalmopathy. Sequencing was performed on blood. The chain joins TRBV12-3 or TRBV12-4 to TRBJ1-1; D unclear. The CDR3 spells CASTPLLNTEAFF. CDR3 sequence (DNA): TGTGCCAGCACCCCTCTACTGAACACTGAAGCTTTCTTT.